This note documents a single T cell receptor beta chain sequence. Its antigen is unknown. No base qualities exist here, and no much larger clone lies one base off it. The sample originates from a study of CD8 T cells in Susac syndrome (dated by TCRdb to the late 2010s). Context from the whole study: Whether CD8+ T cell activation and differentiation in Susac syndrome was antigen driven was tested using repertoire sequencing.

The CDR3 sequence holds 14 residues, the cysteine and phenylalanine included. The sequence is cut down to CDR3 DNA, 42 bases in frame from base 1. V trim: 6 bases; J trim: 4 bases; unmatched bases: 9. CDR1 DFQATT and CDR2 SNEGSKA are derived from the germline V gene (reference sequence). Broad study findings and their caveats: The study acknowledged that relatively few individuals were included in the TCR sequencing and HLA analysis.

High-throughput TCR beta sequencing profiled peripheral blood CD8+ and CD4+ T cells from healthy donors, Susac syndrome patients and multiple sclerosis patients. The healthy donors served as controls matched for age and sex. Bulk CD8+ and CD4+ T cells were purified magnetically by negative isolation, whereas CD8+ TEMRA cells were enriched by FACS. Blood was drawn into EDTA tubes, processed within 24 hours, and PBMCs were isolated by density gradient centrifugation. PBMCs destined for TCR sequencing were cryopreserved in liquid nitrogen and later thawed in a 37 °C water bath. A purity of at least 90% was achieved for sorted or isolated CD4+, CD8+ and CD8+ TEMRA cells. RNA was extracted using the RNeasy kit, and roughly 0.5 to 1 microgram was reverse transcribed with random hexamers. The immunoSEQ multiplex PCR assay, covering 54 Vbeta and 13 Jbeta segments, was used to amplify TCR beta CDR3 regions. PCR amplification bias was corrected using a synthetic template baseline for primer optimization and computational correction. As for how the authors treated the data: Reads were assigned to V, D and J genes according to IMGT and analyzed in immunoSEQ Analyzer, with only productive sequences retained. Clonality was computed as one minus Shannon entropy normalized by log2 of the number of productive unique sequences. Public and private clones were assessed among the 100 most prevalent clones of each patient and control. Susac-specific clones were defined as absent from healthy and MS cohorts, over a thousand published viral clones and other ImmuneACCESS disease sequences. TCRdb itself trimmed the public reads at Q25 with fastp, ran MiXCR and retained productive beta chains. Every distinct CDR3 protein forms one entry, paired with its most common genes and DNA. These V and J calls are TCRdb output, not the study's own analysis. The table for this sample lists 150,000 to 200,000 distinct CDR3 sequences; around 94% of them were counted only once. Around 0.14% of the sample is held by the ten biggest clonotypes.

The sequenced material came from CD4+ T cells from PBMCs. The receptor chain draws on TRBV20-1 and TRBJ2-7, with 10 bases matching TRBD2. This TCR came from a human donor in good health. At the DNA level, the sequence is TGCAGTGCGAGGGAGCGGGGGGGCGTATACGAGCAGTACTTC. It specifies CSARERGGVYEQYF.